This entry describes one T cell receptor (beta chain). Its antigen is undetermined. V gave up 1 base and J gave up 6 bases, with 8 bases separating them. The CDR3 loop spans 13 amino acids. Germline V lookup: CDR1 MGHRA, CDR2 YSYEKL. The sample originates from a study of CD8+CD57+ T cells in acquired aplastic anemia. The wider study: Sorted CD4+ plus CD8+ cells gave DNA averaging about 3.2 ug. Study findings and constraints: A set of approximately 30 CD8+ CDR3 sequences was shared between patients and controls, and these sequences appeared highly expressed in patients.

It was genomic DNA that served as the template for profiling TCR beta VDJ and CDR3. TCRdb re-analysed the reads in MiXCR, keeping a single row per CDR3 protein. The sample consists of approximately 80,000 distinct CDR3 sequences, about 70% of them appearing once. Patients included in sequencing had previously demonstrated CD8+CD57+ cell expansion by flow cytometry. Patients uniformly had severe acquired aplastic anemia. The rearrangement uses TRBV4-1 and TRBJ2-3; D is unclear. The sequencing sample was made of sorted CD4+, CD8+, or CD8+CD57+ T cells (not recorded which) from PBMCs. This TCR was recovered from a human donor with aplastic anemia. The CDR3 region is CASSQALRDTQYF. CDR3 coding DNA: TGCGCCAGCAGCCAAGCCTTGAGGGATACGCAGTATTTT.